These 30 T cell receptor beta chains share one sample of origin, sequenced in a study of radiation and T cells in renal cell carcinoma. Specified time point: blood 2 weeks post-SBRT. Treatment of the sample: 15 Gy SBRT to primary tumor, nephrectomy 4 weeks later. Here immunoSEQ multiplex PCR was the method, and the copy in TCRdb shows in-frame clones only, minus some. The sample shows some 75,000 clones, over 80% of them seen only once. The sequenced sample was blood, obtained from a patient whose treatment included radiotherapy and nephrectomy. These receptors all come from a man aged 60 to 75 with renal cell carcinoma.

The J gene is TRBJ2-2, the V gene TRBV7-6, with 9 bases fitting TRBD2. Trimming removed 0 bases from V and 0 bases from J; junction bases left unmatched: 2. The CDR3 runs to 17 residues. Per the germline V gene, CDR1 is SGHVS and CDR2 is FNYEAQ. The DNA for the CDR3 is TGTGCCAGCAGCTTAGCAGCTAGCGGGGCGAACACCGGGGAGCTGTTTTTT. Translation: CASSLAASGANTGELFF.

The V call is TRBV30, the J call TRBJ1-5; 7 bases align to TRBD1. CDR1 GTSNPN and CDR2 SVGIG come from the germline V gene (reference sequence). CDR3 length equals 13 residues. V dropped 5 bases and J dropped 7; count of bases not matched to a gene: 8. In nucleotides, the CDR3 is TGTGCCTGGGGCCAGGGGGAACACCAGCCCCAGCATTTT. It specifies CAWGQGEHQPQHF. Variable domain in full (rest from reference TRBV30 and TRBJ1-5): SQTIHQWPATLVQPVGSPLSLECTVEGTSNPNLYWYRQAAGRGLQLLFYSVGIGQISSEVPQNLSASRPQDRQFILSSKKLLLSDSGFYLCAWGQGEHQPQHFGDGTRLSIL.

This chain links TRBV21-1 with TRBJ2-7; the table's D call, TRBD2, has no DNA check behind it. TRBV21-1 is a recognized pseudogene. The CDR3 is made up of 14 amino acids. As DNA, the CDR3 is TGTGCCAGCAGCATAAAGCGGGAGGGATACGAGCAGTACTTC. Protein product: CASSIKREGYEQYF.

The J gene is TRBJ2-1, the V gene TRBV19; TRBD2 matches 7 bases. This CDR3 is 13 amino acids long. Germline CDR1 and CDR2: LNHDA and SQIVND (reference sequence). V shed 9 bases, J shed 3 bases, and the junction held 5 bases outside the gene matches. In DNA, the CDR3 is TGTGCCAGCGAAAGCGGGATCTACAATGAGCAGTTCTTC. This sequence encodes CASESGIYNEQFF.

This chain uses TRBV2 with TRBJ1-3, with D tentatively TRBD1 (5 bases). The CDR3 sequence is 15 residues long. From germline, CDR1 is SNHLY and CDR2 FYNNEI. Between the trimmed V and J ends, which lost 3 bases and 4 bases, there was a span of 13 bases. The CDR3 DNA follows: TGTGCCAGCAGTGATCTAGGGACGTCGGGAAACACCATATATTTT. Translated: CASSDLGTSGNTIYF.

CDR3 sequence: CASSFAYQETQYF. The CDR3 region has the DNA TGTGCCAGCAGTTTCGCCTACCAAGAGACCCAGTACTTC. The V gene is TRBV2, the J gene TRBJ2-5; no clear D gene. V gave up 5 bases and J gave up 0 bases, with 7 bases separating them. There are 13 residues in the CDR3. Germline CDR1 and CDR2: SNHLY and FYNNEI.

J is TRBJ2-6 and V is TRBV5-1; D is possibly TRBD1 (6 bases). V was cut by 2 bases and J by 0 bases, with 12 bases left in between. CDR1 and CDR2 (germline): SGHRS, YFSETQ. CDR3 length equals 17 residues. The CDR3 sequence is CASSFGRGSSGANVLTF. In nucleotides, the CDR3 is TGCGCCAGCAGCTTTGGCAGGGGTTCCTCTGGGGCCAACGTCCTGACTTTC.

The V call is TRBV19, the J call TRBJ2-5, with no clear D. The length of the CDR3 is 15 residues. Looked up from germline, CDR1 is LNHDA and CDR2 is SQIVND (reference sequence). Trimming pared 1 base from V and 2 bases from J, leaving 11 bases between. CDR3 nucleotide sequence: TGTGCCAGTAGTATAGGAGACAAGGCTCAAGAGACCCAGTACTTC. It codes for CASSIGDKAQETQYF.

This rearrangement joins TRBV4-3 to TRBJ2-3, with 11 bases fitting TRBD2. With 3 bases clipped from V and 1 base from J, the junction kept 3 bases outside the gene matches. The CDR3 is 16 residues long. Germline V CDR1 and CDR2: LGHNA, YSLEER. Here the CDR3 reads CASSHQLAGGTDTQYF. Written as DNA, the CDR3 is TGCGCCAGCAGCCACCAACTAGCGGGAGGCACAGATACGCAGTATTTT.

This chain connects TRBV9 to TRBJ2-3, with a possible D match to TRBD2 (5 bases). This CDR3 contains 17 residues. V gave up 3 bases and J gave up 1 base, with 18 bases separating them. CDR1 and CDR2 (germline): SGDLS, YYNGEE. The chain's CDR3 is CASSARLAAPGTDTQYF. Written as DNA, the CDR3 is TGTGCCAGCAGCGCTCGGCTAGCCGCCCCAGGCACAGATACGCAGTATTTT.

In its sample, this clone was seen a few times. The chain has TRBV6-1 and TRBJ2-1, with 8 nucleotides matching TRBD2. Trimming cost V 6 bases and J 7 bases; bases outside gene matches: 11. The CDR3 covers 15 residues. CDR1 and CDR2 from the germline V gene are MNHNS and SASEGT. The CDR3 here is CASSPMGLVSNEQFF. As DNA, the CDR3 is TGTGCCAGCAGCCCCATGGGACTAGTTAGTAATGAGCAGTTCTTC.

The V gene is TRBV4-1, the J gene TRBJ2-1, with unresolved D. V was cut by 0 bases and J by 12 bases, with 18 bases left in between. The CDR3 is 15 amino acids. Germline CDR1 MGHRA, CDR2 YSYEKL. The CDR3 loop reads CASSQDPSQNFRQFF. The CDR3 DNA follows: TGCGCCAGCAGCCAAGATCCTTCACAGAACTTTAGGCAGTTCTTC.

This sequence joins TRBV28 and TRBJ2-7; D is perhaps TRBD1 or TRBD2 (6 bases each). The ends were cut back, 3 bases at V and 4 bases at J, with 16 bases in the middle. Germline lookup yields CDR1 MDHEN and CDR2 SYDVKM. CDR3 length: 15 residues. The CDR3 is CASSFRRGQWYEQYF. CDR3 coding DNA: TGTGCCAGCAGTTTTAGACGGGGGCAATGGTACGAGCAGTACTTC.

This rearrangement joins TRBV2 to TRBJ1-4, with 9 bases fitting TRBD1. Trimming removed 6 bases from V and 8 bases from J; junction bases left unmatched: 7. The germline V gene has CDR1 SNHLY and CDR2 FYNNEI. The length of the CDR3 is 14 residues. CDR3: CASSAGQGGEKLFF. Here the CDR3 DNA reads TGTGCCAGCAGCGCGGGACAGGGAGGAGAAAAACTGTTTTTT.

This chain connects TRBV28 to TRBJ1-2, with 9 positions matching TRBD1. The CDR3 covers 14 residues. Germline V gene sequence: CDR1 MDHEN, CDR2 SYDVKM. V was clipped by 6 bases and J by 5 bases; unmatched bases: 7. The CDR3 is CASRMYRGPYGYTF. The CDR3 coding sequence is TGTGCCAGCAGAATGTACAGGGGGCCGTATGGCTACACCTTC.

The chain carries TRBV5-1 and TRBJ2-7, with D possibly being TRBD1 (6 bases). The CDR3 totals 15 residues. CDR1 is SGHRS, CDR2 YFSETQ, per germline. The V end lost 0 bases, the J end lost 2 bases, and 12 bases lay between the germline ends. The CDR3 DNA is TGCGCCAGCAGCTTGGCTCCGGACAGAACCTACGAGCAGTACTTC. It encodes CASSLAPDRTYEQYF. Full variable domain (remainder filled in from reference TRBV5-1 and TRBJ2-7): KAGVTQTPRYLIKTRGQQVTLSCSPISGHRSVSWYQQTPGQGLQFLFEYFSETQRNKGNFPGRFSGRQFSNSRSEMNVSTLELGDSALYLCASSLAPDRTYEQYFGPGTRLTVT.

The chain couples TRBV5-1 to TRBJ2-3; D call uncertain. From germline, CDR1 is SGHRS and CDR2 YFSETQ. This CDR3 region has 15 residues. Trimming removed 0 bases at V and 2 bases at J, with 10 bases between. CDR3 in amino acids: CASSLASPPTDTQYF. CDR3 in DNA: TGCGCCAGCAGCTTGGCTTCTCCTCCCACAGATACGCAGTATTTT.

This chain connects TRBV11-1 to TRBJ1-2; possibly TRBD1 for D (5 bases). Trimming took 4 bases from V and 8 from J, leaving 8 bases between them. CDR1 and CDR2 from the germline V gene are SGHAT and FQDESV (reference sequence). CDR3 size: 11 residues. The CDR3 DNA is TGTGCCAGCAGCTCCAGGGTAGGCTACACCTTC. Amino acid sequence: CASSSRVGYTF.

In this sample, this clone turned up once. The CDR3 sequence is CSVEWGLRDQETQYF. The CDR3, as DNA: TGCAGCGTTGAATGGGGGTTGCGGGACCAAGAGACCCAGTACTTC. The chain carries TRBV29-1 and TRBJ2-5; D could derive from TRBD1 or TRBD2 (5 bases each). Trimming stripped 2 bases from V and 0 bases from J, with 13 bases between. The germline CDR1 and CDR2 sequences are SQVTM and ANQGSEA. CDR3 length: 15 residues.

Of note for this clone: Other DNA sequences from this sample encode an identical CDR3 as well. The chain joins TRBV9 to TRBJ2-5; 11 bases are a match to TRBD2. This CDR3 is built from 14 residues. Trimming at V came to 3 bases and at J to 5 bases, leaving 3 bases not matched to a gene. CDR1 is SGDLS, CDR2 YYNGEE, per germline. CDR3 loop: CASSAGLAGETQYF. The CDR3 DNA follows: TGTGCCAGCAGCGCAGGACTAGCGGGCGAGACCCAGTACTTC.

The genes are TRBV27 and TRBJ1-2; D gene ambiguous. Trimming shortened V by 5 bases and J by 4 bases, and 11 bases separated the two germline ends. The CDR3 length is 13 residues. The germline gives CDR1 MNHEY, CDR2 SMNVEV (reference sequence). The CDR3 spells CASSPVGPYGYTF. The CDR3 DNA is TGTGCCAGCAGTCCAGTAGGGCCCTATGGCTACACCTTC.

This clone was seen only once. This chain links TRBV21-1 with TRBJ2-3; the D call TRBD2 from the table was never checked on the DNA. TRBV21-1 is labeled a pseudogene. This CDR3 spans 21 amino acids. CDR3 sequence: CASSLPPGLAGVESSTDTQYF. CDR3 DNA: TGTGCCAGCAGCCTCCCCCCCGGACTAGCGGGAGTCGAGTCTAGCACAGATACGCAGTATTTT.

The gene calls are TRBV7-2 and TRBJ2-3; the D is unclear. Per germline, CDR1 SGHTA and CDR2 FQGNSA. V lost 5 bases, J lost 1 base, and 7 bases lay in between. This CDR3 is 13 amino acids long. CDR3 sequence (DNA): TGTGCCAGCAGCCCTCCGGGCACAGATACGCAGTATTTT. It codes for CASSPPGTDTQYF.

This chain links TRBV6-5 with TRBJ1-2, with 7 bases lining up with TRBD1. V dropped 5 bases and J dropped 4; count of bases not matched to a gene: 10. CDR3 length: 15 residues. Germline CDR1 MNHEY, CDR2 SVGAGI. DNA for the CDR3: TGTGCCAGCAGTCCCCGCGGACAGGATCGCTATGGCTACACCTTC. This sequence encodes CASSPRGQDRYGYTF.

The chain carries TRBV4-1 and TRBJ2-7; the D gene is possibly TRBD2 (7 bases). CDR1 and CDR2 from the germline V gene are MGHRA and YSYEKL. Trimming stripped 0 bases from V and 0 bases from J, with 12 bases between. This CDR3 has 16 residues. The CDR3 here is CASSQERGGGSYEQYF. The CDR3 DNA reads TGCGCCAGCAGCCAAGAACGGGGAGGGGGCTCCTACGAGCAGTACTTC.

The chain employs TRBV30 and TRBJ2-7; tentative D call: TRBD1 (6 bases). The germline V gene encodes CDR1 GTSNPN and CDR2 SVGIG (reference sequence). CDR3 length: 11 residues. Trimming removed 2 bases from V and 7 bases from J, with 9 bases in between. The CDR3 DNA reads as TGTGCCTGGAGTAACAGGGATGAGCAGTACTTC. This translates into CAWSNRDEQYF.

The genes are TRBV5-1 and TRBJ2-7, with TRBD2 matching over 11 bases. This CDR3 contains 14 residues. The junction had 0 bases not matched to a gene; V was cut back by 2 bases and J by 2 bases. CDR1 and CDR2 from the germline V gene are SGHRS and YFSETQ. CDR3 in DNA: TGCGCCAGCAGCTTTAGCGGGAGGGCCTACGAGCAGTACTTC. Translating it yields CASSFSGRAYEQYF.

This clone was recorded only once. Within the sample, other DNA sequences also encode this same CDR3. The V gene is TRBV30, the J gene TRBJ1-3; the D is unclear. Germline loops: CDR1 GTSNPN, CDR2 SVGIG (reference sequence). The V end lost 1 base, the J end lost 15 bases, and 16 bases lay between the germline ends. There are 12 residues in the CDR3. This CDR3 reads CAWSDPTAPPYF. DNA for the CDR3: TGTGCCTGGAGTGACCCAACGGCCCCGCCATATTTT.

V gene TRBV4-1 combines with J gene TRBJ2-2; D might be TRBD1 (7 bases). The CDR3 is 18 residues long. Germline assignment: CDR1 MGHRA and CDR2 YSYEKL. The V gene lost 2 bases and the J gene lost 3 bases, with 19 bases spanning the gap. CDR3: CASSQWTGGLGYTGELFF. Written as DNA, the CDR3 is TGCGCCAGCAGCCAATGGACAGGAGGGCTAGGCTACACCGGGGAGCTGTTTTTT.

The rearrangement uses TRBV21-1 and TRBJ2-1; TRBD1, the table's D call, lacks a check against the DNA. TRBV21-1 is a pseudogene locus. This CDR3 comprises 14 residues. This chain's CDR3 is CASSKPGRYNEQFF. CDR3 sequence (DNA): TGTGCCAGCAGCAAACCAGGCCGCTACAATGAGCAGTTCTTC.